The table lists the clone carrying this TCR beta chain with many counts. Time point meaning: newly diagnosed GD, antithyroid drugs for less than 3 months. PBMC RNA served as the TCR library source. Building the TCR beta libraries relied on iRepertoire HTBI primers, and CDR3 regions underwent Arm-PCR. TCRdb re-called the multiplex PCR reads through MiXCR, storing one row per CDR3 protein. Of around 320,000 distinct CDR3 sequences listed, 15% to 20% are singletons. These data belong to a study of regulatory T cells in long-lasting Graves disease. These data were also reused for a study on T cells in Graves' hyperthyroidism and ophthalmopathy.

This sequence was found in a man between 35 and 55 years old with Graves disease. Sequences were derived from peripheral blood mononuclear cells (PBMCs), sampled at new diagnosis, from a patient treated with antithyroid drugs.

The CDR3 coding sequence is TGTGCCAGCAACCTACTGCCAGGGGTTGGCCAGTACTTC. Translated: CASNLLPGVGQYF. The chain combines TRBV2 with TRBJ2-5, with a tentative D call TRBD1 (6 bases). The CDR3 loop spans 13 amino acids. Germline CDR1 is SNHLY and CDR2 is FYNNEI. V was cut by 7 bases and J by 10 bases, with 19 bases left in between.